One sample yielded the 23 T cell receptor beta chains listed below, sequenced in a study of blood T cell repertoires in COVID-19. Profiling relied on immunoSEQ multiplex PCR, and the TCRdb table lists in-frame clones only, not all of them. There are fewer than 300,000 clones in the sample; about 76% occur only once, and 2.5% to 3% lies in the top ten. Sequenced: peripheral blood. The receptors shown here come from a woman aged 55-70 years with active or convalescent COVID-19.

As DNA, the CDR3 is TGTGCCAGCAGTGCTGACAGGACCAAAAACATTCAGTACTTC. Encoded protein: CASSADRTKNIQYF. V gene TRBV2 combines with J gene TRBJ2-4, with a possible D match to TRBD1 (6 bases). CDR1 is SNHLY, CDR2 FYNNEI, per germline. With 4 bases removed from V and 2 bases from J, the gap between germline ends came to 9 bases. The CDR3 has 14 amino acids.

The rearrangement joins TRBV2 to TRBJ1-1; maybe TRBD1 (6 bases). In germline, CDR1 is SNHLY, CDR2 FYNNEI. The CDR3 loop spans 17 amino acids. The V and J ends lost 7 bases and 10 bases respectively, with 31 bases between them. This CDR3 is CASTEPRPAGVRFRAFF. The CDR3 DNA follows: TGTGCCAGCACAGAACCCAGGCCCGCAGGGGTACGTTTTAGAGCTTTCTTT.

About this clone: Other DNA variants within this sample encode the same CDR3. CDR3 sequence reads: CASSRGNTEAFF. DNA for the CDR3: TGTGCCAGCAGTCGGGGAAACACTGAAGCTTTCTTT. The chain combines TRBV12-3 or TRBV12-4 with TRBJ1-1; D not resolved. This CDR3 has 12 amino acids. The V end was cut by 5 bases, the J end by 2 bases, with 6 bases between.

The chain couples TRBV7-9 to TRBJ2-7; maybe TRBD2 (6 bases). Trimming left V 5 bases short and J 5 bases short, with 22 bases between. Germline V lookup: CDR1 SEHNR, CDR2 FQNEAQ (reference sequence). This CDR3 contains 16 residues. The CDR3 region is CASSPPGTQEGNEQYF. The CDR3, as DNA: TGTGCCAGCAGCCCCCCGGGCACACAGGAGGGGAACGAGCAGTACTTC.

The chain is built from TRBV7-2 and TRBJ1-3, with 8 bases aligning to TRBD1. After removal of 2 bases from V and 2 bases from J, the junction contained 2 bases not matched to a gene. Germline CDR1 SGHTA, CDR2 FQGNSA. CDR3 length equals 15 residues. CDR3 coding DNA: TGTGCCAGCAGCTTAAAACAGGGGGCTGGAAACACCATATATTTT. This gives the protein CASSLKQGAGNTIYF. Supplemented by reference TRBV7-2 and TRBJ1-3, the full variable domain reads GAGVSQSPSNKVTEKGKDVELRCDPISGHTALYWYRQSLGQGLEFLIYFQGNSAPDKSGLPSDRFSAERTGGSVSTLTIQRTQQEDSAVYLCASSLKQGAGNTIYFGEGSWLTVV.

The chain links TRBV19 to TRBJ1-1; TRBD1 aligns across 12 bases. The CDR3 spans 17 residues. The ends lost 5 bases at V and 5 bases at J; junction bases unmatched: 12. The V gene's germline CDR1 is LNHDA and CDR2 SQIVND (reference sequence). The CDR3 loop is CASSASGTGGYQTEAFF. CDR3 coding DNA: TGTGCCAGTAGTGCCTCCGGGACAGGGGGCTATCAAACTGAAGCTTTCTTT.

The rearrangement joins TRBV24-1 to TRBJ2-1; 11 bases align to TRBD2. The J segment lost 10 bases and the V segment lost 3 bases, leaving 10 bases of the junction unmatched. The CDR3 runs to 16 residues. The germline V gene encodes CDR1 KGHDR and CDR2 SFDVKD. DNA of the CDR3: TGTGCCACCAGTGATCCTTTAGCGGGGGGGCCTGACGAGCAGTTCTTC. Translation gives CATSDPLAGGPDEQFF.

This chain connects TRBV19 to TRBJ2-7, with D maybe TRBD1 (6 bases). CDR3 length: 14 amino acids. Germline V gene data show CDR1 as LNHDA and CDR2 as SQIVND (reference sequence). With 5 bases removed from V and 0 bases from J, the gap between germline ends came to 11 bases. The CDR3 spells CASSSNRDSYEQYF. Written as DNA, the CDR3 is TGTGCCAGTAGTTCTAACAGGGACTCCTACGAGCAGTACTTC.

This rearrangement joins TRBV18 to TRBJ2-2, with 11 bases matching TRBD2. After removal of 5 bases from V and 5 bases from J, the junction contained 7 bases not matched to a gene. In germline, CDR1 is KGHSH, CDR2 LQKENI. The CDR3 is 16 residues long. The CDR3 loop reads CASSSPSGGSTGELFF. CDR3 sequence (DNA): TGTGCCAGCTCATCCCCTAGCGGGGGGTCGACCGGGGAGCTGTTTTTT.

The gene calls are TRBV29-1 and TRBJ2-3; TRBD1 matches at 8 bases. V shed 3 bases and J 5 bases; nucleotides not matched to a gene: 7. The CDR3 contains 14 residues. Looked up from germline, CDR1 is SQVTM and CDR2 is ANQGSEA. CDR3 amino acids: CSVDRQGAGDTQYF. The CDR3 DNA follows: TGCAGCGTTGACAGGCAGGGGGCCGGAGATACGCAGTATTTT.

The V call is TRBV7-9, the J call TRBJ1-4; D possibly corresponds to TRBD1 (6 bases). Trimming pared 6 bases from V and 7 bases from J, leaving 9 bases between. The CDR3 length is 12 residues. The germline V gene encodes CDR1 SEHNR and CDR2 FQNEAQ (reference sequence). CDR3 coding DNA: TGTGCCAGCAGGGGGGCAGGTGAAAAACTGTTTTTT. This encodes CASRGAGEKLFF.

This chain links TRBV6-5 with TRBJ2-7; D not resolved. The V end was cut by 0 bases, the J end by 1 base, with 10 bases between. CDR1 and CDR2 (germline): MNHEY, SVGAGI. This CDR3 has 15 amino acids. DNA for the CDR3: TGTGCCAGCAGTTACTCCGGCCTCGGGTCCTACGAGCAGTACTTC. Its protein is CASSYSGLGSYEQYF.

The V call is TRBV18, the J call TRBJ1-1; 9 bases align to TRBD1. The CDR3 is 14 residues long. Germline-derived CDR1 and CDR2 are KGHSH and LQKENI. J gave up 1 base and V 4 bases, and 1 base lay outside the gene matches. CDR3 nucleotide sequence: TGTGCCAGCTCACAACAGGGGGCGAACACTGAAGCTTTCTTT. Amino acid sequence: CASSQQGANTEAFF.

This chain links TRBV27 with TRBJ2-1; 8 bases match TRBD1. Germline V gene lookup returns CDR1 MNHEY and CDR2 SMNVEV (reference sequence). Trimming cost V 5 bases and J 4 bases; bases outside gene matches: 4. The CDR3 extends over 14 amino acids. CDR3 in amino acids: CASSRQGWYNEQFF. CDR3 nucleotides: TGTGCCAGCAGTCGACAGGGGTGGTACAATGAGCAGTTCTTC.

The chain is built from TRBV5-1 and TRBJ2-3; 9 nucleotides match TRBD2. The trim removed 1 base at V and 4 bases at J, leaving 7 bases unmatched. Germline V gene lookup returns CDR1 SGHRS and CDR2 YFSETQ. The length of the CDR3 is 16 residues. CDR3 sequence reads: CASSLIRGGAPDTQYF. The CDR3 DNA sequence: TGCGCCAGCAGCTTGATACGCGGGGGGGCCCCAGATACGCAGTATTTT.

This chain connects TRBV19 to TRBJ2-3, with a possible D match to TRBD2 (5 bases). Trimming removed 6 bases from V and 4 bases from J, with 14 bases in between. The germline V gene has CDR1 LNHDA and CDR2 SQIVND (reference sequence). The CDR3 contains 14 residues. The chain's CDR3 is CASSRELVPDTQYF. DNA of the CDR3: TGTGCCAGTAGCCGGGAACTGGTGCCAGATACGCAGTATTTT.

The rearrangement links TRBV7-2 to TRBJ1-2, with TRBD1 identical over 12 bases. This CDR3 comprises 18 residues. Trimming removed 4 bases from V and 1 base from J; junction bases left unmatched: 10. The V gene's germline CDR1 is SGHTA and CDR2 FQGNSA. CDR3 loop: CASSSQAGQGADNYGYTF. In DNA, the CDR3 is TGTGCCAGCAGCTCGCAGGCGGGACAGGGGGCTGATAACTATGGCTACACCTTC.

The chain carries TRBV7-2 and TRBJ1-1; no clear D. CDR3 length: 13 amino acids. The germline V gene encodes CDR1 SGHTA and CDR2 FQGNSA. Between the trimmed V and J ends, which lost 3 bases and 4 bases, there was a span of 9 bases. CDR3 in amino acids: CASSFKTSTEAFF. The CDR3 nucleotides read TGTGCCAGCAGCTTTAAGACATCCACTGAAGCTTTCTTT.

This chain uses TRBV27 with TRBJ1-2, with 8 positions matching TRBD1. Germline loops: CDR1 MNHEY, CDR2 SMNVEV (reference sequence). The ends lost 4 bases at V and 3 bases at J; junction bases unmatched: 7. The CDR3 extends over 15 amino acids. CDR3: CASSSSDRDHYGYTF. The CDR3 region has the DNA TGTGCCAGCAGTTCGTCGGACAGGGACCACTATGGCTACACCTTC.

This CDR3 is CASSPDLAGAAYEQYF. The CDR3 region has the DNA TGTGCCAGCAGCCCAGACCTAGCGGGGGCCGCCTACGAGCAGTACTTC. The chain joins TRBV4-2 to TRBJ2-7; 10 bases fit TRBD2. Unmatched junction bases numbered 8, after V lost 4 bases and J lost 2 bases. Per germline, CDR1 LGHNA and CDR2 YNFKEQ. The CDR3 is 16 residues long.

CDR3 sequence reads: CASSLNQGAGTEAFF. CDR3 nucleotides: TGTGCCAGCAGCCTAAACCAAGGGGCAGGAACTGAAGCTTTCTTT. V gene TRBV3-1 (or the pseudogene TRBV3-2) combines with J gene TRBJ1-1; weak D call: TRBD1 (5 bases). In germline, CDR1 is LGHDT, CDR2 YNNKEL (reference sequence). V dropped 4 bases and J dropped 5 bases, with 17 bases sitting between them. CDR3 length: 15 residues.

DNA of the CDR3: TGTGCCAGCAGTCCAGACCGGGGTCGGTATGGCTACACCTTC. It encodes CASSPDRGRYGYTF. This chain joins TRBV6-5 and TRBJ1-2, with unresolved D. V lost 5 bases, J lost 5 bases, and 15 bases lay in between. This CDR3 is built from 14 residues. Germline CDR1 and CDR2: MNHEY and SVGAGI.

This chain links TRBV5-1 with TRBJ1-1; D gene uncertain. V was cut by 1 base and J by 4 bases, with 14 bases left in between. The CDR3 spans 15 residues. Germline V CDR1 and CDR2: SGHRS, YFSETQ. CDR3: CASSLTAGPGTEAFF. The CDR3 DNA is TGCGCCAGCAGCTTGACGGCGGGCCCGGGCACTGAAGCTTTCTTT.